The 10 T cell receptor beta chains below all came from one sample that was sequenced in a study of long-term antiretroviral therapy in people with HIV. Investigators performed immunoSEQ version v3.0 at survey level. Sequencing was performed with immunoSEQ multiplex PCR; in TCRdb, only in-frame clones are kept and a portion is missing. The data hold some 26,000 clones, with about 81% observed a single time. Specimen: unsorted PBMCs, collected 2.9 years after starting antiretroviral therapy. These receptors originate from a man in his fifties or sixties with HIV.

The rearrangement joins TRBV28 to TRBJ2-1, with 8 nucleotides matching TRBD1. The ends lost 3 bases at V and 5 bases at J; junction bases unmatched: 6. The CDR3 contains 15 residues. From germline, CDR1 is MDHEN and CDR2 SYDVKM. The CDR3 DNA follows: TGTGCCAGCAGTTTGGAGGGACAGGCCAACAATGAGCAGTTCTTC. It specifies CASSLEGQANNEQFF.

This chain links TRBV18 with TRBJ1-5; D remains ambiguous. Trimming left V 3 bases short and J 2 bases short, with 5 bases between. Germline V CDR1 and CDR2: KGHSH, LQKENI. The CDR3 consists of 13 residues. In nucleotides, the CDR3 is TGTGCCAGCTCACCGGGCGGCAATCAGCCCCAGCATTTT. This gives the protein CASSPGGNQPQHF. Together with reference TRBV18 and TRBJ1-5, the CDR3 gives the full variable domain: NAGVMQNPRHLVRRRGQEARLRCSPMKGHSHVYWYRQLPEEGLKFMVYLQKENIIDESGMPKERFSAEFPKEGPSILRIQQVVRGDSAAYFCASSPGGNQPQHFGDGTRLSIL.

This chain joins TRBV28 and TRBJ2-7; possibly TRBD1 for D (6 bases). Germline CDR1 MDHEN, CDR2 SYDVKM. Trimming removed 6 bases at V and 6 bases at J, with 18 bases between. The CDR3 is 14 amino acids. This CDR3 is CASSLGGFKGEQYF. DNA for the CDR3: TGTGCCAGCAGCCTAGGGGGTTTCAAAGGCGAGCAGTACTTC.

The V call is TRBV29-1, the J call TRBJ1-1, with D perhaps TRBD1 (5 bases). The ends were cut back, 7 bases at V and 3 bases at J, with 15 bases in the middle. The CDR3 is 13 amino acids. Germline V gives CDR1 SQVTM, CDR2 ANQGSEA. CDR3 amino acids: CSGGLGAHTEAFF. The CDR3 DNA reads as TGCAGCGGGGGGTTGGGCGCGCACACTGAAGCTTTCTTT.

This CDR3 reads CAITKQGNTGELFF. As DNA, the CDR3 is TGTGCCATAACTAAACAGGGAAACACCGGGGAGCTGTTTTTT. This chain links TRBV28 with TRBJ2-2; maybe TRBD1 (6 bases). The CDR3 runs to 14 residues. CDR1 is MDHEN and CDR2 is SYDVKM in the germline V gene. V was trimmed by 10 bases and J by 2 bases, leaving 14 bases between them. The variable domain in full, with the rest retrieved from reference TRBV28 and TRBJ2-2, is DVKVTQSSRYLVKRTGEKVFLECVQDMDHENMFWYRQDPGLGLRLIYFSYDVKMKEKGDIPEGYSVSREKKERFSLILESASTNQTSMYLCAITKQGNTGELFFGEGSRLTVL.

The chain recombines TRBV27 with TRBJ1-5, with a possible D match to TRBD1 (6 bases). The V and J ends lost 3 bases and 7 bases respectively, with 13 bases between them. The CDR3 is 14 amino acids. Per germline, CDR1 MNHEY and CDR2 SMNVEV (reference sequence). The CDR3 bases are TGTGCCAGCAGTTTCCGGGCGGGACACCAGCCCCAGCATTTT. It encodes CASSFRAGHQPQHF.

The gene calls are TRBV4-1 and TRBJ2-7; the match to TRBD2 covers 8 bases. The germline V gene has CDR1 MGHRA and CDR2 YSYEKL. This CDR3 has 15 amino acids. J lost 0 bases, V lost 0 bases, and 1 base had no gene match. This CDR3 reads CASSQEGLASYEQYF. CDR3 coding DNA: TGCGCCAGCAGCCAAGAAGGACTAGCCTCCTACGAGCAGTACTTC.

J is TRBJ2-3 and V is TRBV28, with D unclear. The CDR3 is made up of 10 amino acids. V dropped 7 bases and J dropped 6 bases, with 5 bases sitting between them. Germline loops: CDR1 MDHEN, CDR2 SYDVKM. The CDR3 coding sequence is TGTGCCAGCACCAGGGATACGCAGTATTTT. Its translation: CASTRDTQYF.

This clone was counted once. This sequence joins TRBV19 and TRBJ1-2, with 7 bases fitting TRBD1. The V gene end was trimmed by 3 bases and the J gene end by 7 bases; junction bases not matched to a gene: 11. The CDR3 length is 15 residues. The germline CDR1 and CDR2 sequences are LNHDA and SQIVND (reference sequence). The DNA of the CDR3 is TGTGCCAGTAGTATTCGGGTTGCAGGGGGACTTGGCTACACCTTC. Its translation is CASSIRVAGGLGYTF.

The V gene is TRBV6-6, the J gene TRBJ1-1; possible D gene TRBD1, 5 bases. The length of the CDR3 is 15 residues. From germline, CDR1 is MNHNY and CDR2 SVGAGI (reference sequence). The ends were cut back, 0 bases at V and 3 bases at J, with 11 bases in the middle. The CDR3 bases are TGTGCCAGCAGTTACTCCGGGGGAGGGGACACTGAAGCTTTCTTT. This gives the protein CASSYSGGGDTEAFF.